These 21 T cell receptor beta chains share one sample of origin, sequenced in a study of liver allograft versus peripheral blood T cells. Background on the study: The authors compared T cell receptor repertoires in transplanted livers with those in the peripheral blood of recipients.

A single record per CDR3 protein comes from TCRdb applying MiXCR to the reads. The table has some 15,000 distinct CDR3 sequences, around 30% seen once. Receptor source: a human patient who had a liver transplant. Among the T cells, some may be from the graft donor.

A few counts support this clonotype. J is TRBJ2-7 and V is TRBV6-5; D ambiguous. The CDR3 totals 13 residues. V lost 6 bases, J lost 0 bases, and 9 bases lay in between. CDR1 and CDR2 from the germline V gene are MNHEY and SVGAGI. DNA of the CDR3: TGTGCCAGCAGCCCCCCGGGCTCCTACGAGCAGTACTTC. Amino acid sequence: CASSPPGSYEQYF.

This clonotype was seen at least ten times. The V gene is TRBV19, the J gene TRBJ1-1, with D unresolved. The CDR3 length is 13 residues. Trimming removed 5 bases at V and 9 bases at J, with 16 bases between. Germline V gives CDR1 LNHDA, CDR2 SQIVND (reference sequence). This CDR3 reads CASSPQPGRQAFF. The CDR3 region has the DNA TGTGCCAGTAGTCCACAACCCGGGAGACAAGCTTTCTTT.

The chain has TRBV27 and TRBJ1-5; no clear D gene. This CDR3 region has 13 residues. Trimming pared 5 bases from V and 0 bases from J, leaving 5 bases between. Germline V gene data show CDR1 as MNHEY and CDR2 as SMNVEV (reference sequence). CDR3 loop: CASSEYSNQPQHF. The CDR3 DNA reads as TGTGCCAGCAGTGAGTATAGCAATCAGCCCCAGCATTTT.

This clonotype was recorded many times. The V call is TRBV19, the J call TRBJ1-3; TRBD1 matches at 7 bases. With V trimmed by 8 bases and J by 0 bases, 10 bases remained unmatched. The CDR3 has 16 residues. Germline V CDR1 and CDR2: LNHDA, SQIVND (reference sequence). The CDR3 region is CASAPGTANSGNTIYF. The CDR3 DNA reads TGTGCCAGTGCCCCCGGGACAGCTAACTCTGGAAACACCATATATTTT. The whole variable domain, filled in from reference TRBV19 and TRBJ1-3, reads DGGITQSPKYLFRKEGQNVTLSCEQNLNHDAMYWYRQDPGQGLRLIYYSQIVNDFQKGDIAEGYSVSREKKESFPLTVTSAQKNPTAFYLCASAPGTANSGNTIYFGEGSWLTVV.

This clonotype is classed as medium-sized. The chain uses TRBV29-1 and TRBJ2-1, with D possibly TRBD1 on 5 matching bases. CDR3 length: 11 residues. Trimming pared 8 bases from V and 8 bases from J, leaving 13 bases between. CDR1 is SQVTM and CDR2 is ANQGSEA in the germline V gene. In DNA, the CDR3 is TGCAGCAAGGGGTTACGGGATGAGCAGTTCTTC. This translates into CSKGLRDEQFF.

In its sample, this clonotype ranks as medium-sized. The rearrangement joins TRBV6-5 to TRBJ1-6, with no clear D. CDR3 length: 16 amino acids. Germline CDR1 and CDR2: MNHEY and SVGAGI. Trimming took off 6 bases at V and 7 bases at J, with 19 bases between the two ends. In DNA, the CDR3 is TGTGCCAGCAGGACCCGCGGGGTCCCTGGGAATTCACCCCTCCACTTT. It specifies CASRTRGVPGNSPLHF.

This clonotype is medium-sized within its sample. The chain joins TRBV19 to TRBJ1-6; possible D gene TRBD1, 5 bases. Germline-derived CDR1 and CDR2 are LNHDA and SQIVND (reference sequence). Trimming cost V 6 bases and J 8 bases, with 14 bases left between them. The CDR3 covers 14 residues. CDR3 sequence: CASRMGGLDSPLHF. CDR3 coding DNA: TGTGCCAGTAGGATGGGGGGGTTGGATTCACCCCTCCACTTT.

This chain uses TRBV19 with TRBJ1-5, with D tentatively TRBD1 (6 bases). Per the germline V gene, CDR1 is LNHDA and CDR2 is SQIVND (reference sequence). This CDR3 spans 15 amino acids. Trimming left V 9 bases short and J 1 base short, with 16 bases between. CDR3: CASHDRRKSNQPQHF. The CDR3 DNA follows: TGTGCCAGCCATGACAGGAGGAAGAGCAATCAGCCCCAGCATTTT.

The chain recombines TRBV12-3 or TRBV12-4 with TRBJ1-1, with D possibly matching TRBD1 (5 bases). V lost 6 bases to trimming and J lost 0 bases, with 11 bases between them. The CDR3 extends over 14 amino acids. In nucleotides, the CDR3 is TGTGCCAGCAGACTTCGACAGCTGAACACTGAAGCTTTCTTT. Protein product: CASRLRQLNTEAFF.

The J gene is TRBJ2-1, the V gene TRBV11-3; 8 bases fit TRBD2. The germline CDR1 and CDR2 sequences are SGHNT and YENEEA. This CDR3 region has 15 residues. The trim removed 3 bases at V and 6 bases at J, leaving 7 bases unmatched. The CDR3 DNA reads TGTGCCAGCAGCTTTAGCGGGGTGAGTGGCAATGAGCAGTTCTTC. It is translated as CASSFSGVSGNEQFF.

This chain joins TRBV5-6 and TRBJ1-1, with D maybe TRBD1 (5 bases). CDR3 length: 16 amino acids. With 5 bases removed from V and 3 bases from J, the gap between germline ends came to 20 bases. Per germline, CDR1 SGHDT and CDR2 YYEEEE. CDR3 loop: CASSPGGQGGDTEAFF. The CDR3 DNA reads TGTGCCAGCAGTCCCGGGGGTCAGGGAGGAGACACTGAAGCTTTCTTT.

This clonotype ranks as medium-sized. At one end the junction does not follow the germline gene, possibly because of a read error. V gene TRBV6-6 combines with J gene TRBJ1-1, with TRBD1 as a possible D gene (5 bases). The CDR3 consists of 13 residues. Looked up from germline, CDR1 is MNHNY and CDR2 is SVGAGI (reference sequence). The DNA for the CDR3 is TGTGCCAGCAGTTTTACCGAAGGACGGGGGGATCGGTTT. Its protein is CASSFTEGRGDRF.

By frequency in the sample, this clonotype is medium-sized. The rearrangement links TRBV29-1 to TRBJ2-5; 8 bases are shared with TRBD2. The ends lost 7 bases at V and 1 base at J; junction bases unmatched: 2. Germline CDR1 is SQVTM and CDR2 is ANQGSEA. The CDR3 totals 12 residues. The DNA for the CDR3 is TGCAGCGCTGGGACTAGCCAAGAGACCCAGTACTTC. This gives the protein CSAGTSQETQYF.

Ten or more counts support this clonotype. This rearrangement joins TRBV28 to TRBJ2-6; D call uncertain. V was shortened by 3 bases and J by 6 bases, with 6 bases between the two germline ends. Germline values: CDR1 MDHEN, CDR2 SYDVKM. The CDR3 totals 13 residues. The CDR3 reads CASSFMLANVLTF. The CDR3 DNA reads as TGTGCCAGCAGTTTCATGTTGGCCAACGTCCTGACTTTC. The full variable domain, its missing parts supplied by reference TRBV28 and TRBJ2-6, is DVKVTQSSRYLVKRTGEKVFLECVQDMDHENMFWYRQDPGLGLRLIYFSYDVKMKEKGDIPEGYSVSREKKERFSLILESASTNQTSMYLCASSFMLANVLTFGAGSRLTVL.

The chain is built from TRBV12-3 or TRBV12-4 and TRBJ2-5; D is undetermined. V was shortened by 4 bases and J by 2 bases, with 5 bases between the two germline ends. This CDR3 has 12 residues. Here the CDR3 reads CASSSTQETQYF. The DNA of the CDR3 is TGTGCCAGCAGTTCCACGCAAGAGACCCAGTACTTC.

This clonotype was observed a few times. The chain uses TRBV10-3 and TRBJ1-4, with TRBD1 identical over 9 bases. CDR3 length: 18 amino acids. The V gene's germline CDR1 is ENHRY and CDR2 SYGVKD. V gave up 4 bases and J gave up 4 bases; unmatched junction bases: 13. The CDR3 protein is CAISATGGGRRLNEKLFF. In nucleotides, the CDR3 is TGTGCCATCAGTGCAACAGGGGGCGGGAGGAGGCTTAATGAAAAACTGTTTTTT.

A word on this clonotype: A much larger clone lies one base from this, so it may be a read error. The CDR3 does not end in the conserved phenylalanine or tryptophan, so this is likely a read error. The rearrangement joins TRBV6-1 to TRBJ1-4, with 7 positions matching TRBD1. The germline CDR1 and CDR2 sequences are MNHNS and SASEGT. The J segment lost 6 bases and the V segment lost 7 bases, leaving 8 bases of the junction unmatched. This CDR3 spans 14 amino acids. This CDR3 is CASTGGQGYEKLFL. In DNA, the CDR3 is TGTGCCAGCACAGGGGGGCAGGGCTATGAAAAACTGTTTTTA.

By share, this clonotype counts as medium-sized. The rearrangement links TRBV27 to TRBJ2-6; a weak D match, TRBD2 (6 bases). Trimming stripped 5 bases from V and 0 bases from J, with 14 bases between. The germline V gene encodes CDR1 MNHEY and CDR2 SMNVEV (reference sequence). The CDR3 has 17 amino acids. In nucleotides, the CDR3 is TGTGCCAGCAGTCGAATGGCGGGGAACTCTGGGGCCAACGTCCTGACTTTC. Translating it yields CASSRMAGNSGANVLTF.

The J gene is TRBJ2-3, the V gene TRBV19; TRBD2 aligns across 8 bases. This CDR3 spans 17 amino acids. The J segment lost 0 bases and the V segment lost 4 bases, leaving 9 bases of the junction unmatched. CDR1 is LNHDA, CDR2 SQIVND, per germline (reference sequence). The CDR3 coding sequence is TGTGCCAGTAGTACGGCTGTACTAGCGGCTAGCACAGATACGCAGTATTTT. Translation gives CASSTAVLAASTDTQYF.

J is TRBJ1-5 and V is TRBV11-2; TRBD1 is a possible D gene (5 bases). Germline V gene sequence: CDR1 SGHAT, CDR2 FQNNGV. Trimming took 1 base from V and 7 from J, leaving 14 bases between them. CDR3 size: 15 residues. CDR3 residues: CASSLAPGFEQPQHF. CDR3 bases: TGTGCCAGCAGCTTAGCACCAGGGTTTGAACAGCCCCAGCATTTT.

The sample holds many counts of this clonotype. CDR3 DNA: TGTGCCATCAGCGCTAGCGGGGGGTCTTATACGCAGTATTTT. It yields the protein CAISASGGSYTQYF. The rearrangement joins TRBV10-3 to TRBJ2-3, with 11 bases identical to TRBD2. CDR1 is ENHRY, CDR2 SYGVKD, per germline. CDR3 length: 14 residues. Germline trimming cut 6 bases from V and 7 bases from J; bases unmatched to any gene: 6.